The clone carrying this TCR beta chain has ten or more counts. Antigen specificity is unknown. This sample was taken from a study of T cells in Graves' hyperthyroidism and ophthalmopathy. Among the patients, aged 18 to 65, hyperthyroidism was newly diagnosed and had lasted under 2 months. The length of the CDR3 is 16 residues. J gave up 1 base and V 5 bases, and 7 bases lay outside the gene matches. Germline CDR1 reads LNHDA; CDR2 reads SQIVND (reference sequence). Study outcomes and limitations: A median approximately 6.8 months before onset, the model predicted ophthalmopathy.

Using RNA transcripts as the source, TCR beta CDR3 regions were amplified. The HTBI primer set was used in a first-round RT-PCR of the TCR CDR3. MiXCR, run by TCRdb on the multiplex PCR reads, gives a single entry per CDR3 protein. Among around 300,000 distinct CDR3 sequences listed, less than 30% were seen once. Sequencing input: blood. This chain connects TRBV19 to TRBJ1-1, with TRBD1 identical over 10 bases. The sequence was collected from a man aged 35 to 55 with Graves' hyperthyroidism that later progressed to Graves' ophthalmopathy. The CDR3 nucleotides are TGTGCCAGTAGTTCCCGGACAGGGGGGAAGAACACTGAAGCTTTCTTT. It specifies CASSSRTGGKNTEAFF.